The T cell receptor (beta chain) described here comes from a study of T cell repertoires in cytomegalovirus infection (dated by TCRdb to the late 2010s). With respect to the entire study: Donor HLA type was relevant to the analysis, as public TCR beta signatures indicated carriage of CMV infection together with the matching HLA type. Here is what the overall study found, with its caveats: The ex vivo response was dominated by HLA-C-restricted CMV-specific TCR beta clonotypes, and the single most frequent clonotype in two of eight donors was supplied by these HLA-C-restricted clonotypes. In both this cohort and an independent cohort of under 450 donors, the cumulative frequency of public TCR beta family members distinguished carriers of CMV infection plus the relevant HLA type.

The reads were generated on an Illumina HiSeq 1500. TCRdb reprocessing: public reads trimmed at Q25 with fastp, clones called with MiXCR, in-frame beta chains kept. Rows merge per CDR3 protein into single entries with the most common DNA and genes. This sample gives 200,000 to 300,000 distinct CDR3 sequences in total; roughly 15% of them show up just once. The ten largest make up around 8.7% of the sample. Remarks on this clonotype: This clone's antigen is unknown. It has no much larger one-base neighbor in the sample; base qualities were not kept.

This clonotype originated in a human donor in good health (CMV status not recorded). Some clones in this sample may be carry-over from other donors' samples. Sequencing was done on a sample of PBMCs.

The CDR3 here reads CASSRSGTNEQFF. The nucleotide sequence is given as TGTGCCAGCAGCCGCAGCGGTACGAATGAGCAGTTCTTC. Recombination connected TRBV6-1 to TRBJ2-1; TRBD2 is possibly the D segment (5 matching bases). For CDR1 and CDR2, the germline V gene lists MNHNS and SASEGT. Trimming takes 6 bases from V and 7 bases from J, and the germline ends sit 13 bases apart. Taken from cysteine to phenylalanine, the CDR3 has 13 residues. Only the CDR3 part of the read is kept: 39 bases, read in frame from the first base.